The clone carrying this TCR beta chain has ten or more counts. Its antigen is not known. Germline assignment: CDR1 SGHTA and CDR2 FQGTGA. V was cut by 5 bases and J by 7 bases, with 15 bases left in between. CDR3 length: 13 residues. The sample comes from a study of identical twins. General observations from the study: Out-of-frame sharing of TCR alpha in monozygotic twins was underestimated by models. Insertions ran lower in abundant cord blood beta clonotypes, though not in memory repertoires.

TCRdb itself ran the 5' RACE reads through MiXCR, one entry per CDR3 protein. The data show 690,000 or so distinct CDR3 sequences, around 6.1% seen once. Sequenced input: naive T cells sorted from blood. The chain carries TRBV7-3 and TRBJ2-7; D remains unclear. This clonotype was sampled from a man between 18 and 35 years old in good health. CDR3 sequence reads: CASSPAPGPEQYF. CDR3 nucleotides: TGTGCCAGCAGCCCAGCCCCGGGCCCAGAGCAGTACTTC. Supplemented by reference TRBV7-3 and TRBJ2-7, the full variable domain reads GAGVSQTPSNKVTEKGKYVELRCDPISGHTALYWYRQSLGQGPEFLIYFQGTGAADDSGLPNDRFFAVRPEGSVSTLKIQRTERGDSAVYLCASSPAPGPEQYFGPGTRLTVT.